The sequence of this T cell receptor (beta chain) was determined in a study of T cell responses to AZD1222 COVID-19 vaccine. The CDR3 extends over 16 amino acids. The V segment lost 5 bases and the J segment 2 bases; nucleotides outside the gene matches: 6. Germline CDR1 SGHAT, CDR2 FQNNGV. Using immunoSEQ multiplex PCR, the repertoire was profiled, and TCRdb retains in-frame clones only, with some absent. The sample consists of 150,000 or so clones, more than 75% of them appearing once. The J gene is TRBJ2-1, the V gene TRBV11-2; 10 nucleotides agree with TRBD2. This specimen was peripheral blood, taken on day 0 of AZD1222 vaccination. This TCR derives from an adult in good health. The CDR3 protein is CASSPELAGTYNEQFF. CDR3 coding DNA: TGTGCCAGCAGCCCCGAACTAGCGGGGACCTACAATGAGCAGTTCTTC.